What follows describes a single T cell receptor (beta chain). The antigen remains undetermined. At one end, the junction sequence differs from germline, possibly due to a read error. The source of the sample is a study of T cell responses to AZD1222 COVID-19 vaccine. Some clones are missing from TCRdb's copy, which holds only in-frame ones; the method was immunoSEQ multiplex PCR. The sample lists more than 150,000 clones; 90% were seen once. Study conclusions and caveats: Just 5 or 6 AZD1222 recipients tested seropositive at baseline. Nearly half of spike-specific TCRs reportedly target variant regions that are unmutated in the B.1.351 and B.1.1.7 variants. Among vaccine-associated CD4 TCRs, coverage spanned spike, with dominance at 160-218 and 743-854.

Per the germline V gene, CDR1 is MNHEY and CDR2 is SVGEGT. CDR3 size: 14 residues. The rearrangement links TRBV6-2 or TRBV6-3 to TRBJ1-1; D gene unclear. The TCR originated in an adult in good health. The sequences come from peripheral blood, collected on day 0 of AZD1222 vaccination. Here the CDR3 reads CASSHSLGRTEAFF. CDR3 coding DNA: TGTGCCAGCAGTCACTCCTTGGGGAGGACTGAAGCTTTCTTT.